The 2 T cell receptor beta chains given below trace back to one sample, sequenced in a study of Graves' ophthalmopathy and Graves' hyperthyroidism. Amplified TCR beta CDR3 regions were obtained using RNA transcripts as template. Second-round multiplex PCR followed a first-round RT-PCR using HTBI primers. TCRdb recomputed calls from the multiplex PCR reads with MiXCR, one row per CDR3 protein. The table records a few hundred thousand distinct CDR3 sequences, 15% to 20% of them present only once. The sample comprised peripheral blood. The source is an adult woman with stable Graves' hyperthyroidism.

This clonotype showed up many times. The V and J genes are TRBV7-6 and TRBJ2-7; 8 bases line up with TRBD1. V dropped 2 bases and J dropped 3; count of bases not matched to a gene: 6. Germline V lookup: CDR1 SGHVS, CDR2 FNYEAQ. CDR3 size: 15 residues. The CDR3 loop is CASSLHHTGGYEQYF. As DNA, the CDR3 is TGTGCCAGCAGCTTACACCATACAGGGGGCTACGAGCAGTACTTC.

The chain employs TRBV10-3 and TRBJ2-7; 8 bases agree with TRBD2. CDR1 is ENHRY, CDR2 SYGVKD, per germline. This CDR3 has 14 amino acids. The trim removed 7 bases at V and 5 bases at J, leaving 10 bases unmatched. This CDR3 reads CAITNREGRHEQYF. DNA of the CDR3: TGTGCCATCACAAATCGGGAGGGCCGACACGAGCAGTACTTC.